Listed here are 22 T cell receptor beta chains from one sample, sequenced in a study of T cell responses to AZD1222 COVID-19 vaccine. Some clones are missing from TCRdb's copy, which holds only in-frame ones; the method was immunoSEQ multiplex PCR. The repertoire consists of nearly 90,000 clones, with about 88% occurring once and the leading ten covering roughly 5%. Sequencing used peripheral blood, obtained 28 days after the second AZD1222 dose. The receptors originated from an adult who received the AZD1222 COVID-19 vaccine.

The V gene is TRBV5-4, the J gene TRBJ1-6; 11 nucleotides agree with TRBD1. Per germline, CDR1 SGHNT and CDR2 YYREEE (reference sequence). Unmatched junction bases numbered 4, after V lost 3 bases and J lost 8 bases. The CDR3 has 15 residues. This CDR3 reads CASSYGTGGYSPLHF. CDR3 DNA: TGTGCCAGCAGCTATGGGACAGGGGGATATTCACCCCTCCACTTT.

This chain connects TRBV9 to TRBJ2-6, with 9 bases that match TRBD1. The CDR3 sequence is 17 residues long. The junction had 4 bases not matched to a gene; V was cut back by 2 bases and J by 1 base. Germline V gene sequence: CDR1 SGDLS, CDR2 YYNGEE. This chain's CDR3 is CASSVDRGWSGANVLTF. The CDR3 DNA reads TGTGCCAGCAGCGTCGACAGGGGGTGGTCTGGGGCCAACGTCCTGACTTTC. Using reference TRBV9 and TRBJ2-6 for the parts outside the CDR3, the full variable domain is DSGVTQTPKHLITATGQRVTLRCSPRSGDLSVYWYQQSLDQGLQFLIQYYNGEERAKGNILERFSAQQFPDLHSELNLSSLELGDSALYFCASSVDRGWSGANVLTFGAGSRLTVL.

The V gene is TRBV7-2, the J gene TRBJ1-2; TRBD1 might be the D (6 bases). This CDR3 has 17 residues. The germline V gene encodes CDR1 SGHTA and CDR2 FQGNSA. The V gene lost 5 bases and the J gene lost 8 bases, with 27 bases spanning the gap. The CDR3 DNA follows: TGTGCCAGCAGCCCGGGATCAGGGGTCCAACTCTCGAGGGGCTACACCTTC. This translates into CASSPGSGVQLSRGYTF.

This rearrangement joins TRBV18 to TRBJ1-3, with D unresolved. The germline gives CDR1 KGHSH, CDR2 LQKENI. The CDR3 consists of 15 residues. Trimming stripped 3 bases from V and 4 bases from J, with 13 bases between. This chain's CDR3 is CASSPTESLGNTIYF. The CDR3 DNA reads TGTGCCAGCTCACCTACAGAGTCCCTCGGAAACACCATATATTTT.

This clone came up once. This chain links TRBV11-2 with TRBJ1-4; D is possibly TRBD1 (5 bases). The CDR3 covers 15 residues. Germline CDR1 reads SGHAT; CDR2 reads FQNNGV. The V end lost 6 bases, the J end lost 2 bases, and 13 bases lay between the germline ends. CDR3 in amino acids: CASRAIRDTNEKLFF. CDR3 sequence (DNA): TGTGCCAGCAGGGCCATCAGGGACACTAATGAAAAACTGTTTTTT.

This chain connects TRBV19 to TRBJ1-1; 8 nucleotides align to TRBD1. The CDR3 has 15 amino acids. V dropped 7 bases and J dropped 3; count of bases not matched to a gene: 10. CDR1 is LNHDA, CDR2 SQIVND, per germline (reference sequence). CDR3 protein: CASTSRTGRDTEAFF. The DNA of the CDR3 is TGTGCCAGTACGAGCCGGACAGGGCGGGACACTGAAGCTTTCTTT.

A few counts support this clone. The chain couples TRBV7-9 to TRBJ2-5, with 11 bases fitting TRBD2. Germline V gene lookup returns CDR1 SEHNR and CDR2 FQNEAQ (reference sequence). This CDR3 contains 18 residues. Trimming took 3 bases from V and 4 from J; bases not matched to a gene: 13. CDR3 in amino acids: CASSLPLRLAGKVETQYF. CDR3 nucleotides: TGTGCCAGCAGCTTGCCCCTGCGACTAGCGGGAAAGGTAGAGACCCAGTACTTC.

The V and J genes are TRBV6-5 and TRBJ2-7; a possible D gene is TRBD1 (6 bases). The CDR3 runs 13 residues. Germline CDR1 and CDR2: MNHEY and SVGAGI. Trimming stripped 6 bases from V and 4 bases from J, with 13 bases between. In DNA form, the CDR3 reads TGTGCCAGCAGGCCGGGACATATGTACGAGCAGTACTTC. Residues: CASRPGHMYEQYF.

The chain links TRBV5-1 to TRBJ2-1; TRBD1 aligns across 8 bases. The length of the CDR3 is 22 residues. The germline V gene encodes CDR1 SGHRS and CDR2 YFSETQ. Germline trimming cut 4 bases from V and 0 bases from J; bases unmatched to any gene: 24. The CDR3 reads CASSPNYPGQATIARSYNEQFF. As DNA, the CDR3 is TGCGCCAGCAGCCCGAACTACCCGGGACAGGCGACTATTGCCCGCTCCTACAATGAGCAGTTCTTC. The full variable domain, with the rest looked up from reference TRBV5-1 and TRBJ2-1, is KAGVTQTPRYLIKTRGQQVTLSCSPISGHRSVSWYQQTPGQGLQFLFEYFSETQRNKGNFPGRFSGRQFSNSRSEMNVSTLELGDSALYLCASSPNYPGQATIARSYNEQFFGPGTRLTVL.

This sequence joins TRBV28 and TRBJ1-2, with D perhaps matching TRBD1 (6 bases). CDR1 is MDHEN, CDR2 SYDVKM, per germline. The ends were cut back, 10 bases at V and 4 bases at J, with 19 bases in the middle. The CDR3 sequence is 14 residues long. The CDR3 here is CATLLPRTVYGYTF. DNA of the CDR3: TGTGCCACCCTACTTCCCCGGACAGTCTATGGCTACACCTTC.

This clone came up once. The junction differs from germline at one of its ends, possibly a read error. V and J are TRBV7-7 and TRBJ2-2, with 8 bases identical to TRBD1. The CDR3 extends over 15 amino acids. CDR1 is SSHAT, CDR2 FNYEAQ, per germline (reference sequence). Written as DNA, the CDR3 is TGTGCTAGCAGCACCGGACAGGGCCGCACCGGGGAGCTGTTTTTT. Translating it yields CASSTGQGRTGELFF.

This clone was picked up one time. The CDR3 sequence is CASSRGQTANTEAFF. The CDR3 DNA sequence: TGCGCCAGCAGCCGGGGACAGACGGCTAACACTGAAGCTTTCTTT. The V gene is TRBV4-1, the J gene TRBJ1-1; 7 bases agree with TRBD1. Germline CDR1 MGHRA, CDR2 YSYEKL. The CDR3 consists of 15 residues. V gave up 4 bases and J gave up 2 bases; unmatched junction bases: 7.

The rearrangement links TRBV2 to TRBJ2-7, with 12 bases aligning to TRBD1. The germline gives CDR1 SNHLY, CDR2 FYNNEI. Losses at the gene ends were 7 bases for V and 6 bases for J; bases not matched to a gene: 7. The CDR3 extends over 14 amino acids. The CDR3 here is CASTWGQGAVEQYF. The CDR3 DNA is TGTGCCAGCACCTGGGGACAGGGGGCGGTCGAGCAGTACTTC.

V usage is TRBV19 and J usage is TRBJ1-1, with 8 bases identical to TRBD1. The CDR3 totals 16 residues. J lost 4 bases, V lost 4 bases, and 11 bases had no gene match. Germline V gene lookup returns CDR1 LNHDA and CDR2 SQIVND (reference sequence). The CDR3 loop reads CASSTRPDRVVTEAFF. Written as DNA, the CDR3 is TGTGCCAGTAGTACTCGACCGGACAGGGTCGTCACTGAAGCTTTCTTT. The variable domain in full, completed from reference TRBV19 and TRBJ1-1, reads DGGITQSPKYLFRKEGQNVTLSCEQNLNHDAMYWYRQDPGQGLRLIYYSQIVNDFQKGDIAEGYSVSREKKESFPLTVTSAQKNPTAFYLCASSTRPDRVVTEAFFGQGTRLTVV.

The CDR3 coding sequence is TGTGCCAGCAGACAGGCCAGAAATTCACCCCTCCACTTT. Its translation is CASRQARNSPLHF. The chain links TRBV6-5 to TRBJ1-6, with D maybe TRBD1 (5 bases). Germline CDR1 is MNHEY and CDR2 is SVGAGI. This CDR3 region has 13 residues. With 6 bases removed from V and 7 bases from J, the gap between germline ends came to 10 bases.

V usage is TRBV5-5 and J usage is TRBJ1-2; 7 bases agree with TRBD1. V lost 1 base, J lost 5 bases, and 11 bases stayed unmatched. Germline V gives CDR1 SGHKS, CDR2 YYEKEE (reference sequence). The CDR3 totals 16 residues. DNA for the CDR3: TGTGCCAGCAGCTTGCCCCTACAGGGGTTGAAGTATGGCTACACCTTC. This gives the protein CASSLPLQGLKYGYTF.

V is TRBV19 and J is TRBJ1-5; D unclear. This CDR3 has 14 amino acids. Per the germline V gene, CDR1 is LNHDA and CDR2 is SQIVND (reference sequence). V was clipped by 6 bases and J by 2 bases, with 11 bases between them. The CDR3 spells CASSLGAGNQPQHF. The CDR3 DNA sequence: TGTGCCAGTAGCCTGGGTGCAGGCAATCAGCCCCAGCATTTT.

The V gene is TRBV5-1, the J gene TRBJ2-3; 11 bases align to TRBD2. This CDR3 spans 16 amino acids. Germline V gene data show CDR1 as SGHRS and CDR2 as YFSETQ. Germline trimming cut 4 bases from V and 0 bases from J; bases unmatched to any gene: 4. CDR3 residues: CASSLSGGASTDTQYF. As DNA, the CDR3 is TGCGCCAGCAGCCTTAGCGGGGGGGCTAGCACAGATACGCAGTATTTT. Looking up the rest from reference TRBV5-1 and TRBJ2-3 gives the full variable domain: KAGVTQTPRYLIKTRGQQVTLSCSPISGHRSVSWYQQTPGQGLQFLFEYFSETQRNKGNFPGRFSGRQFSNSRSEMNVSTLELGDSALYLCASSLSGGASTDTQYFGPGTRLTVL.

This chain connects TRBV5-5 to TRBJ1-2, with a tentative D call TRBD1 (6 bases). The CDR3 is made up of 14 amino acids. V was pared by 3 bases and J by 4 bases, with 13 bases between. From germline, CDR1 is SGHKS and CDR2 YYEKEE (reference sequence). In DNA, the CDR3 is TGTGCCAGCAGCTGGAATACAGGGACCTATGGCTACACCTTC. Its translation: CASSWNTGTYGYTF.

This chain links TRBV4-2 with TRBJ1-5; D gene uncertain. The ends were cut back, 0 bases at V and 11 bases at J, with 11 bases in the middle. This CDR3 contains 13 residues. CDR1 LGHNA and CDR2 YNFKEQ come from the germline V gene. The CDR3 coding sequence is TGTGCCAGCAGCCAAGAGGGGAACCTTGCCCAGCATTTT. Translation gives CASSQEGNLAQHF.

V usage is TRBV1 and J usage is TRBJ2-5; the DNA was not compared with TRBD2, the D call given in the table. TRBV1 is a pseudogene segment. There are 17 residues in the CDR3. The CDR3 region is CTSSQDTSGGPRETQYF. Written as DNA, the CDR3 is TGCACCAGCAGCCAAGATACTAGCGGGGGGCCGCGGGAGACCCAGTACTTC.

The chain joins TRBV9 to TRBJ2-5, with 15 bases identical to TRBD2. After removal of 4 bases from V and 5 bases from J, the junction contained 12 bases not matched to a gene. Germline loops: CDR1 SGDLS, CDR2 YYNGEE. This CDR3 has 18 amino acids. DNA of the CDR3: TGTGCCAGCAGCCCTGGACTAGCGGGGGGGCTCTGGTCGGAGACCCAGTACTTC. Amino acid sequence: CASSPGLAGGLWSETQYF.